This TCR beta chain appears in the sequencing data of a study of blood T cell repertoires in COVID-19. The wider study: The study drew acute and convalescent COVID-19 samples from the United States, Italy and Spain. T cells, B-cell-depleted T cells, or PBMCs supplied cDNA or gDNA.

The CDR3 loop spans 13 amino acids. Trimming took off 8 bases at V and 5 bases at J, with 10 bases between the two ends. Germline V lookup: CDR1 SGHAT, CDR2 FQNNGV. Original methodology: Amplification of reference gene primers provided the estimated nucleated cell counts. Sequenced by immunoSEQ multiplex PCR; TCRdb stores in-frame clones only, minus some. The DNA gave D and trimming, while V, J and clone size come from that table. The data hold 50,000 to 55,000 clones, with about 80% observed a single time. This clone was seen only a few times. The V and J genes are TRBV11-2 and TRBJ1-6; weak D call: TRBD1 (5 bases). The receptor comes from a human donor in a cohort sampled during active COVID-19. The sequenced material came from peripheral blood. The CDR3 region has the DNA TGTGCCAGCGGAGGGGTCGATAATTCACCCCTCCACTTT. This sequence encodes CASGGVDNSPLHF.